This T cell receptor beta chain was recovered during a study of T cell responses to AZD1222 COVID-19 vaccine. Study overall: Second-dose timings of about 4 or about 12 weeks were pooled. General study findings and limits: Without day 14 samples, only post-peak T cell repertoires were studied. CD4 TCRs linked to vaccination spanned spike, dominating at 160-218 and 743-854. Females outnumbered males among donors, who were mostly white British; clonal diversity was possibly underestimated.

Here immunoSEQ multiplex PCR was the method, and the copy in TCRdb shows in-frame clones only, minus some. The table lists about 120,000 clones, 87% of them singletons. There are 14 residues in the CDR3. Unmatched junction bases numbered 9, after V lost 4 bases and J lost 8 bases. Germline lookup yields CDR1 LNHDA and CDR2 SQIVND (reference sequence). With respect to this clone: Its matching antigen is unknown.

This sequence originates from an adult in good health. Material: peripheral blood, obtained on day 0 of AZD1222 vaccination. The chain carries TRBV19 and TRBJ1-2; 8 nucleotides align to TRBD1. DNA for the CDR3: TGTGCCAGTAGTAGAACCGGACAGGGCAGAGGCTACACCTTC. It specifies CASSRTGQGRGYTF.